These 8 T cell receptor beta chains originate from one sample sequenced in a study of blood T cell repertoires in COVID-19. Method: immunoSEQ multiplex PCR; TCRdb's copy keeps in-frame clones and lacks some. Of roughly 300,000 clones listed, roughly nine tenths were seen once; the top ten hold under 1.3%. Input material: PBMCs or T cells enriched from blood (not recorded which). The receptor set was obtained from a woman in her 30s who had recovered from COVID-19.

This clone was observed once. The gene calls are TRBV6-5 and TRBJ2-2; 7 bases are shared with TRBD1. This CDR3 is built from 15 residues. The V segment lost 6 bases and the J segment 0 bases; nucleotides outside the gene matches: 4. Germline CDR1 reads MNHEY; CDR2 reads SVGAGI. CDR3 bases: TGTGCCAGCAGAGGGACAGTCACGAACACCGGGGAGCTGTTTTTT. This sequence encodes CASRGTVTNTGELFF.

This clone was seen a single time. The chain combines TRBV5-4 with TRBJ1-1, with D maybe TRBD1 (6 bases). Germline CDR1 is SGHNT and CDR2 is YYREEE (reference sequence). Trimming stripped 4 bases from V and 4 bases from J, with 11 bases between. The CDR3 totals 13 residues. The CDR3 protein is CASSGRGGTEAFF. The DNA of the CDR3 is TGTGCCAGCAGCGGGAGAGGGGGCACTGAAGCTTTCTTT.

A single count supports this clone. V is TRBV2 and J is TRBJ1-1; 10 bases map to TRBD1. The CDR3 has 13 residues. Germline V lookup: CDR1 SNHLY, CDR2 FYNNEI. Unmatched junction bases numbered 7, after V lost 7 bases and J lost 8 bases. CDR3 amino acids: CASIGQGVPEAFF. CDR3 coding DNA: TGTGCCAGCATTGGACAGGGGGTACCCGAAGCTTTCTTT.

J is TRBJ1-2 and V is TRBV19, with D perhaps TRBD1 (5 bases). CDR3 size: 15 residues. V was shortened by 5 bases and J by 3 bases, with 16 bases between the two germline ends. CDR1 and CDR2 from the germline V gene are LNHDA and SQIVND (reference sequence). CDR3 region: CASSAAQGSDYGYTF. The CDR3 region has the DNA TGTGCCAGTAGTGCCGCGCAGGGTTCCGACTATGGCTACACCTTC.

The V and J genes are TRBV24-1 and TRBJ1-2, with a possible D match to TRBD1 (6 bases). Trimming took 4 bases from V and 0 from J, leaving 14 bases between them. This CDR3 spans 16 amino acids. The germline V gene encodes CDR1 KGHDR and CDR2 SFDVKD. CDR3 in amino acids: CATSESGTPANYGYTF. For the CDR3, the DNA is TGTGCCACCAGTGAATCCGGGACACCGGCTAACTATGGCTACACCTTC.

The CDR3 loop reads CATSRSGYEQYF. The DNA for the CDR3 is TGTGCCACCAGCCGGAGCGGCTACGAGCAGTACTTC. The rearrangement joins TRBV15 to TRBJ2-7; D possibly corresponds to TRBD2 (5 bases). The ends were cut back, 5 bases at V and 3 bases at J, with 8 bases in the middle. The V gene's germline CDR1 is LNHNV and CDR2 YYDKDF (reference sequence). The length of the CDR3 is 12 residues.

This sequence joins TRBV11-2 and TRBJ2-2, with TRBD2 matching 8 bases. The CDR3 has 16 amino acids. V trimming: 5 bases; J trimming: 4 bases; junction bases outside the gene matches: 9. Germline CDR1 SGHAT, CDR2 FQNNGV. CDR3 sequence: CASSPQGTSFTGELFF. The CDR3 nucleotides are TGTGCCAGCAGCCCCCAAGGGACTAGTTTCACCGGGGAGCTGTTTTTT.

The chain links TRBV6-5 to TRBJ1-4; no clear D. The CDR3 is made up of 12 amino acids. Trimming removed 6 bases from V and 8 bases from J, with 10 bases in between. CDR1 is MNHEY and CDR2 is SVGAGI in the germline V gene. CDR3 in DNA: TGTGCCAGCAGCCCCGGCGGGGAAAAACTGTTTTTT. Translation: CASSPGGEKLFF.